This TCR beta chain was sequenced during a study of blood T cell repertoires in COVID-19. At the level of the study: T cells, B-cell-depleted T cells, or PBMCs provided the cDNA or gDNA that served as material.

This CDR3 comprises 17 residues. In germline, CDR1 is MDHEN, CDR2 SYDVKM. Trimming removed 5 bases from V and 1 base from J; junction bases left unmatched: 9. The assay was immunoSEQ multiplex PCR, and TCRdb's table has in-frame clones only and misses some. The sample shows about 110,000 clones, roughly 85% of them seen only once. The sequence came from a man between 45 and 60 years old with acute or convalescent COVID-19. Sequenced: peripheral blood. The gene calls are TRBV28 and TRBJ1-5; 9 nucleotides line up with TRBD1. The CDR3 region is CASSKGTGFWSNQPQHF. In DNA form, the CDR3 reads TGTGCCAGCAGTAAGGGGACAGGGTTTTGGAGCAATCAGCCCCAGCATTTT.